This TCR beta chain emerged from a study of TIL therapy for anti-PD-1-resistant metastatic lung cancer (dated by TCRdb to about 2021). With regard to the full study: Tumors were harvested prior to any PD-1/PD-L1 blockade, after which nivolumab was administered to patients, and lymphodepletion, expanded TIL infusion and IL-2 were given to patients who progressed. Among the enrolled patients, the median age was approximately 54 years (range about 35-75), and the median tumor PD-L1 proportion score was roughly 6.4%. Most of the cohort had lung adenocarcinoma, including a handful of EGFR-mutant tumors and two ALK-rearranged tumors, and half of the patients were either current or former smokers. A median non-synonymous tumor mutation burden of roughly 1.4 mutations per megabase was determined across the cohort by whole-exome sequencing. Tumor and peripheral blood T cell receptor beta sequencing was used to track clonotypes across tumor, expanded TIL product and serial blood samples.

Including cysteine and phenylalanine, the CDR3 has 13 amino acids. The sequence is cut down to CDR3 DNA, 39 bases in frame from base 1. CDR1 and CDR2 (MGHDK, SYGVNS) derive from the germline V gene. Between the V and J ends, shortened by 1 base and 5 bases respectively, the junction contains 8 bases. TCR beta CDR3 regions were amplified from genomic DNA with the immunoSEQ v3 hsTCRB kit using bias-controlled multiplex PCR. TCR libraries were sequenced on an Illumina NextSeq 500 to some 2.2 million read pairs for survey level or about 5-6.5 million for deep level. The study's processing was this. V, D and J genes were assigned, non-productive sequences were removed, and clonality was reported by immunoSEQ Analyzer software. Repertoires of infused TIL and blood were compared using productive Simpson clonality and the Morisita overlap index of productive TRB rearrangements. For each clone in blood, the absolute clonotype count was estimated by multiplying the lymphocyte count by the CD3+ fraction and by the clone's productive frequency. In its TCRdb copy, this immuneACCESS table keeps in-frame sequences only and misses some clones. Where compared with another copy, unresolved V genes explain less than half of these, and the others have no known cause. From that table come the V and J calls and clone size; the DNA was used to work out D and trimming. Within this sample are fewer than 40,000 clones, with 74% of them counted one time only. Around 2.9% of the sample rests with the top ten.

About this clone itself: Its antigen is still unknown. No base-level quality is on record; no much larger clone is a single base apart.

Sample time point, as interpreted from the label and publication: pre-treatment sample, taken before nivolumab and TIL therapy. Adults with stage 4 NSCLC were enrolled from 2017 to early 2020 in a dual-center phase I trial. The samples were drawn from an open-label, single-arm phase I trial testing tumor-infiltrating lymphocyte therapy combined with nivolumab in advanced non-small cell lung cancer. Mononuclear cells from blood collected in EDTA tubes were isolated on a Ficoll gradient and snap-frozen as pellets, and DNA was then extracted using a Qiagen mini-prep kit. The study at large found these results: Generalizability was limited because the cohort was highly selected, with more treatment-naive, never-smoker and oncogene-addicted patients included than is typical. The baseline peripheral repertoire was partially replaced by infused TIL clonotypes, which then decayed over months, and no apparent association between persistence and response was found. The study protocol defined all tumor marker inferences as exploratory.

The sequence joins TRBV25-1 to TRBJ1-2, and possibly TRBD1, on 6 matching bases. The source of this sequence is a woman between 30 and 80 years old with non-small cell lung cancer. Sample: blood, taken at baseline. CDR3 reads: CASSELGTYGYTF. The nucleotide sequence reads TGTGCCAGCAGTGAATTGGGGACATATGGCTACACCTTC.